This entry concerns a single T cell receptor beta chain. One end of the junction varies from germline; a read error may be responsible. Combining a sample-barcoded 5' primer with a J-beta primer mix, a second PCR ran for roughly 7 to 12 cycles. TCRdb passed the 5' RACE reads through MiXCR, listing each CDR3 protein once. Of fewer than 800,000 distinct CDR3 sequences listed, about 34% are singletons. This CDR3 contains 13 residues. Germline CDR1 is SEHNR and CDR2 is FQNEAQ (reference sequence). The sample is drawn from a study of blood T cells in healthy people across ages. RNA extraction gave at least 5 micrograms of total RNA per sample.

This receptor was taken from a woman of 80 years or more in good health. The material sequenced was blood. J is TRBJ1-2 and V is TRBV7-9; 9 bases are a match to TRBD1. Here the CDR3 DNA reads TGTGTCAGCAGCTCTACAGGGGGCCGTGGCTACACCTTC. Its protein product is CVSSSTGGRGYTF.